This T cell receptor beta chain was recovered during a study of blood T cell repertoires in COVID-19. Study at large: COVID-19 samples collected from the United States, Italy and Spain covered acute and convalescent phases. In each case, the material was cDNA or gDNA derived from T cells, B-cell-depleted T cells, or PBMCs.

Source study methods: Amplifying reference gene primers gave estimates of nucleated cell counts. Method: immunoSEQ multiplex PCR; TCRdb's copy keeps in-frame clones and lacks some. V, J and clone size derive from that table, while D and trimming were established from the DNA sequence. This table holds 250,000 to 350,000 clones, approximately 84% found once. A single count supports this clone. The CDR3 loop spans 15 amino acids. Germline CDR1 SGHTA, CDR2 FQGNSA. The V end was cut by 5 bases, the J end by 8 bases, with 19 bases between. The Seattle patients, enrolled during active infection, were followed longitudinally.

The gene calls are TRBV7-2 and TRBJ2-1; possibly TRBD2 for D (7 bases). The TCR comes from a human donor with COVID-19, enrolled during active disease. The donor label of this sample is uncertain. The source material was peripheral blood. The CDR3 DNA is TGTGCCAGCAGCGGGGGGCTAGCGGAGACCTATGAGCAGTTCTTC. Translation gives CASSGGLAETYEQFF. Variable domain in full (rest from reference TRBV7-2 and TRBJ2-1): GAGVSQSPSNKVTEKGKDVELRCDPISGHTALYWYRQSLGQGLEFLIYFQGNSAPDKSGLPSDRFSAERTGGSVSTLTIQRTQQEDSAVYLCASSGGLAETYEQFFGPGTRLTVL.